The rows below give T cell receptor beta chains drawn from one sample of a study of blood T cells in healthy people across ages. From the 5' RACE reads, TCRdb called clonotypes with MiXCR, one entry per CDR3 protein. The sample has 500,000 to 600,000 distinct CDR3 sequences; 25% to 30% are singletons. Input material: blood. Source of these receptors: a woman between 70 and 85 years old in good health. Each CDR3 is given with its conserved first and last residue.

J: TRBJ2-1
V: TRBV7-3
CDR3: CASSRGRSSYNEQFF

J: TRBJ2-3
V: TRBV20-1
CDR3: CSARPRDLLTSGGPASSTDTQYF

J: TRBJ1-1
V: TRBV12-3/TRBV12-4
CDR3: CASSPQGWTEAFF

J: TRBJ1-1
V: TRBV4-3
CDR3: CASSLRGYTEAFF

J: TRBJ2-5
V: TRBV20-1
CDR3: CSARVARETQYF

J: TRBJ2-3
V: TRBV5-1
CDR3: CASSLVSLAADTQYF

J: TRBJ2-7
V: TRBV2
CDR3: CASSVASGGSF

J: TRBJ1-2
V: TRBV15
CDR3: CATSRDWTAKYGYTF

J: TRBJ1-3
V: TRBV12-3/TRBV12-4
CDR3: CASTQGSSGNTIYF

J: TRBJ2-3
V: TRBV29-1
CDR3: CSVIAGGTDTRYF

J: TRBJ2-2
V: TRBV5-1
CDR3: CASSSDSYTGELFF

J: TRBJ2-4
V: TRBV5-4
CDR3: CASSFWDSASQYF

J: TRBJ1-1
V: TRBV20-1
CDR3: CSASQPQGETEAFF

J: TRBJ2-7
V: TRBV10-3
CDR3: CAIRDRTSGGGYEQYF

J: TRBJ1-1
V: TRBV4-2
CDR3: CASSRIYGQPAEAFF

J: TRBJ1-2
V: TRBV6-5
CDR3: CASSKGRQATF

J: TRBJ2-5
V: TRBV15
CDR3: CATSSRYQETQYF

J: TRBJ2-1
V: TRBV7-2
CDR3: CASSLVKGGNEQFF

J: TRBJ2-2
V: TRBV20-1
CDR3: CSAPGDFYTGELFF

J: TRBJ1-3
V: TRBV11-2
CDR3: CASSLFRGNSGNTIYF

J: TRBJ1-5
V: TRBV6-1
CDR3: CASTPGVGQPQHF

J: TRBJ2-1
V: TRBV12-3/TRBV12-4
CDR3: CASSLVGHDYNEQFF

J: TRBJ2-2
V: TRBV9
CDR3: CASSKGRYGELFF

J: TRBJ2-1
V: TRBV12-3/TRBV12-4
CDR3: CASSLGGTGGVEQFF

J: TRBJ2-2
V: TRBV6-2/TRBV6-3
CDR3: CASSLRRGKNTGELFF

J: TRBJ2-5
V: TRBV7-9
CDR3: CASSPIGGGETQYF

J: TRBJ1-2
V: TRBV20-1
CDR3: CSARGEGGGYGYTF

J: TRBJ2-1
V: TRBV11-2
CDR3: CASSARTFNEQFF

J: TRBJ2-5
V: TRBV12-3/TRBV12-4
CDR3: CATIPGPQETQYF

J: TRBJ2-5
V: TRBV6-5
CDR3: CASSYTAGPQETQYF

J: TRBJ2-3
V: TRBV12-3/TRBV12-4
CDR3: CASSFGTPDTQYF

J: TRBJ1-2
V: TRBV4-3
CDR3: CASSQDNTYGYTF

J: TRBJ2-7
V: TRBV7-8
CDR3: CASSSQFRGQPYEQYF

J: .
V: TRBV9
CDR3: CASSVATGRDTYEQYF

J: TRBJ1-4
V: TRBV12-3/TRBV12-4
CDR3: CASSHGQANEKLFF

J: TRBJ2-6
V: TRBV6-5
CDR3: CASSYSGRGYSGANVLTF

J: TRBJ1-1
V: TRBV3-1
CDR3: CASSQGGVGREAFF

J: TRBJ1-1
V: TRBV20-1
CDR3: CSASLRQGKVAFF

J: TRBJ2-3
V: TRBV9
CDR3: CASSGGNTDTQYF

J: TRBJ1-3
V: TRBV10-3
CDR3: CAIRRGSARGENTIYF

J: .
V: TRBV12-5
CDR3: CASGLYGTWETQYF

J: TRBJ2-5
V: TRBV20-1
CDR3: CSARGTGAHSQYF

J: TRBJ1-6
V: TRBV2
CDR3: CASSEGRDRIYNSPLHF

J: TRBJ2-3
V: TRBV7-9
CDR3: CASSSTSGGAHTQYF

J: TRBJ2-5
V: TRBV20-1
CDR3: CSANKSETQYF

J: TRBJ2-7
V: TRBV4-1
CDR3: CASSQETGGYEQYF

J: .
V: TRBV12-3/TRBV12-4
CDR3: CASSPQGRIGNEQFF

J: TRBJ2-5
V: TRBV10-3
CDR3: CATTRDRVETQYF

J: TRBJ1-5
V: TRBV30
CDR3: CAWSYRGNQPQHF

J: TRBJ2-3
V: TRBV2
CDR3: CASSEQGGETDTQYF

J: TRBJ1-1
V: TRBV19
CDR3: CASSTGRQRQAFF

J: TRBJ1-2
V: TRBV27
CDR3: CASTSGQNPYGYTF

J: TRBJ2-7
V: TRBV4-2
CDR3: CASSQDGTRPYEQYF

J: TRBJ1-1
V: TRBV5-1
CDR3: CASSLGQGDHGAFF